Below, 20 T cell receptor beta chains from the same sample are listed, as sequenced in a study of T cell responses to AZD1222 COVID-19 vaccine. Profiled with immunoSEQ multiplex PCR; TCRdb holds only in-frame clones, not every one. The sample has 45,000 to 55,000 clones, more than 60% seen once. Sequenced here: peripheral blood, sampled on day 0 of MenACWY control vaccination. The receptor source for this set is an adult in good health.

The chain joins TRBV28 to TRBJ1-2; 9 positions match TRBD1. Germline V gives CDR1 MDHEN, CDR2 SYDVKM. Losses at the gene ends were 5 bases for V and 1 base for J; bases not matched to a gene: 2. CDR3 length: 14 amino acids. CDR3 coding DNA: TGTGCCAGCAGTGGGACAGGGAGTAACTATGGCTACACCTTC. Translating it yields CASSGTGSNYGYTF.

The chain links TRBV20-1 to TRBJ2-3; 8 bases are shared with TRBD2. The CDR3 totals 15 residues. Germline trimming cut 3 bases from V and 0 bases from J; bases unmatched to any gene: 5. Germline CDR1 is DFQATT and CDR2 is SNEGSKA (reference sequence). The CDR3 is CSASQPSGSTDTQYF. CDR3 sequence (DNA): TGCAGTGCTAGTCAACCTAGCGGGAGCACAGATACGCAGTATTTT.

Regarding this clone: The DNA is omitted, as the CDR3 cannot be located on it reliably, and the CDR3 follows TCRdb's listing. The chain recombines TRBV7-8 with TRBJ1-2. The CDR3 length equals 16 residues, ends included. CDR1 is SGHVS and CDR2 is FQNEAQ in the germline V gene. CDR3 protein: CASTTAVFGPGYGYTF.

The chain recombines TRBV5-1 with TRBJ2-7, with TRBD2 identical over 7 bases. The V gene's germline CDR1 is SGHRS and CDR2 YFSETQ. Losses at the gene ends were 3 bases for V and 2 bases for J; bases not matched to a gene: 5. The CDR3 totals 14 residues. The CDR3 nucleotides read TGCGCCAGCAGCTCGACTAGCCAAACCTACGAGCAGTACTTC. Amino acids: CASSSTSQTYEQYF. Supplemented by reference TRBV5-1 and TRBJ2-7, the full variable domain reads KAGVTQTPRYLIKTRGQQVTLSCSPISGHRSVSWYQQTPGQGLQFLFEYFSETQRNKGNFPGRFSGRQFSNSRSEMNVSTLELGDSALYLCASSSTSQTYEQYFGPGTRLTVT.

The chain is built from TRBV19 and TRBJ1-2; D call uncertain. This CDR3 spans 12 amino acids. Trimming shortened V by 4 bases and J by 4 bases, and 7 bases separated the two germline ends. Germline V gene lookup returns CDR1 LNHDA and CDR2 SQIVND (reference sequence). The chain's CDR3 is CASSSRAYGYTF. CDR3 DNA sequence: TGTGCCAGTAGTAGCCGGGCCTATGGCTACACCTTC.

This chain links TRBV20-1 with TRBJ2-1, with D hard to call. The CDR3 runs 12 residues. V gave up 3 bases and J gave up 6 bases, with 9 bases separating them. The germline V gene has CDR1 DFQATT and CDR2 SNEGSKA (reference sequence). CDR3: CSASPLVNEQFF. Here the CDR3 DNA reads TGCAGTGCTAGTCCTCTTGTCAATGAGCAGTTCTTC.

The chain uses TRBV19 and TRBJ1-1, with 7 bases matching TRBD1. The CDR3 has 15 amino acids. Per the germline V gene, CDR1 is LNHDA and CDR2 is SQIVND (reference sequence). The V gene end was trimmed by 2 bases and the J gene end by 1 base; junction bases not matched to a gene: 4. DNA for the CDR3: TGTGCCAGTAGTATATCGGGGACAGCGAACACTGAAGCTTTCTTT. As protein: CASSISGTANTEAFF.

This clone was detected a few times. This rearrangement joins TRBV3-1 (or the pseudogene TRBV3-2) to TRBJ2-7; unclear D gene. Trimming left V 0 bases short and J 3 bases short, with 6 bases between. The CDR3 extends over 13 amino acids. Germline V CDR1 and CDR2: LGHDT, YNNKEL (reference sequence). CDR3 in DNA: TGTGCCAGCAGCCAAGAGTCACTCTACGAGCAGTACTTC. Translation gives CASSQESLYEQYF.

The chain is built from TRBV7-9 and TRBJ1-2; the D is unclear. The V end was cut by 2 bases, the J end by 7 bases, with 5 bases between. CDR1 is SEHNR and CDR2 is FQNEAQ in the germline V gene (reference sequence). The CDR3 sequence is 11 residues long. DNA for the CDR3: TGTGCCAGCAGCTTACCGACTGGCTACACCTTC. Translation: CASSLPTGYTF.

The CDR3 sequence: CASSSLGEQFF. The CDR3 DNA reads as TGCGCCAGCAGCTCATTGGGTGAGCAGTTCTTC. This rearrangement joins TRBV10-2 to TRBJ2-1; D is ambiguous. Germline CDR1 and CDR2: WSHSY and SAAADI. V gave up 6 bases and J gave up 9 bases, with 9 bases separating them. The CDR3 spans 11 residues.

J is TRBJ2-1 and V is TRBV27; 9 nucleotides align to TRBD2. The CDR3 spans 15 residues. Germline loops: CDR1 MNHEY, CDR2 SMNVEV (reference sequence). Trimming took 5 bases from V and 8 from J; bases not matched to a gene: 10. The chain's CDR3 is CASSPWAGGQDEQFF. CDR3 DNA: TGTGCCAGCAGTCCCTGGGCGGGGGGGCAAGATGAGCAGTTCTTC.

The chain couples TRBV5-1 to TRBJ2-7; 8 bases line up with TRBD1. CDR1 is SGHRS and CDR2 is YFSETQ in the germline V gene. The CDR3 is made up of 15 amino acids. V shed 0 bases, J shed 6 bases, and the junction held 8 bases outside the gene matches. CDR3 residues: CASSLDGRGLGEQYF. CDR3 nucleotides: TGCGCCAGCAGCTTGGATGGCAGGGGGCTCGGCGAGCAGTACTTC.

V usage is TRBV6-1 and J usage is TRBJ1-2; D call uncertain. The CDR3 totals 15 residues. V was pared by 3 bases and J by 4 bases, with 15 bases between. Per germline, CDR1 MNHNS and CDR2 SASEGT. CDR3 DNA: TGTGCCAGCAGTGAGCTGCTGGGATCCCGCTATGGCTACACCTTC. Its translation: CASSELLGSRYGYTF.

This chain joins TRBV4-1 and TRBJ2-3; maybe TRBD2 (6 bases). Germline V CDR1 and CDR2: MGHRA, YSYEKL. The ends were cut back, 3 bases at V and 0 bases at J, with 10 bases in the middle. This CDR3 is built from 15 residues. The CDR3 bases are TGCGCCAGCAGCCAGGCGGGGCGGAGCACAGATACGCAGTATTTT. This encodes CASSQAGRSTDTQYF.

This rearrangement joins TRBV12-5 to TRBJ1-1; a weak D match, TRBD1 (6 bases). CDR1 LGHNT and CDR2 FRNRAP come from the germline V gene. V was pared by 6 bases and J by 1 base, with 24 bases between. This CDR3 is built from 18 residues. This CDR3 is CASGLRANRVGANTEAFF. CDR3 in DNA: TGTGCTAGTGGCCTACGCGCGAACAGGGTGGGGGCGAACACTGAAGCTTTCTTT. Full variable domain (missing parts from reference TRBV12-5 and TRBJ1-1): DARVTQTPRHKVTEMGQEVTMRCQPILGHNTVFWYRQTMMQGLELLAYFRNRAPLDDSGMPKDRFSAEMPDATLATLKIQPSEPRDSAVYFCASGLRANRVGANTEAFFGQGTRLTVV.

The chain recombines TRBV2 with TRBJ1-1; no reliable D call. Trimming took 4 bases from V and 1 from J, leaving 10 bases between them. Germline values: CDR1 SNHLY, CDR2 FYNNEI. This CDR3 has 14 amino acids. The CDR3 loop is CASSAERQNTEAFF. The CDR3 region has the DNA TGTGCCAGCAGTGCCGAGAGACAGAACACTGAAGCTTTCTTT.

The count of this clone is one. The J gene is TRBJ1-1, the V gene TRBV9; possibly TRBD1 for D (5 bases). The V gene's germline CDR1 is SGDLS and CDR2 YYNGEE. V dropped 0 bases and J dropped 8 bases, with 5 bases sitting between them. The CDR3 runs 11 residues. The CDR3 sequence: CASSVGGEAFF. CDR3 nucleotide sequence: TGTGCCAGCAGCGTAGGGGGGGAAGCTTTCTTT. The whole variable domain, filled in from reference TRBV9 and TRBJ1-1, reads DSGVTQTPKHLITATGQRVTLRCSPRSGDLSVYWYQQSLDQGLQFLIQYYNGEERAKGNILERFSAQQFPDLHSELNLSSLELGDSALYFCASSVGGEAFFGQGTRLTVV.

The chain recombines TRBV11-2 with TRBJ1-1; D is uncertain. Germline CDR1 and CDR2: SGHAT and FQNNGV. CDR3 length: 14 residues. Trimming left V 0 bases short and J 0 bases short, with 5 bases between. The CDR3 DNA sequence: TGTGCCAGCAGCTTAGACACTCTGAACACTGAAGCTTTCTTT. Protein product: CASSLDTLNTEAFF.

This clone was seen only a few times. This sequence joins TRBV12-3 or TRBV12-4 and TRBJ1-1; perhaps TRBD1 as D (6 bases). The CDR3 is 13 amino acids. Between the trimmed V and J ends, which lost 7 bases and 4 bases, there was a span of 13 bases. CDR3 coding DNA: TGTGCCAGCAAAAACGAGGGGGGCACTGAAGCTTTCTTT. It translates to CASKNEGGTEAFF.

V is TRBV30 and J is TRBJ2-2, with D possibly being TRBD2 (6 bases). The CDR3 is 12 amino acids. Trimming cost V 5 bases and J 7 bases, with 11 bases left between them. Germline assignment: CDR1 GTSNPN and CDR2 SVGIG (reference sequence). The chain's CDR3 is CAWGRRGGELFF. As DNA, the CDR3 is TGTGCCTGGGGCAGGAGGGGCGGGGAGCTGTTTTTT.